This TCR beta chain was obtained from a study of blood T cells in healthy people across ages. Study conclusions and caveats: It was not known whether donors were CMV positive (a possible confounder of expanded clonotype changes). Naive and antigen-experienced cells were not separated, limiting conclusive comparison. Long-lived donors had more naive CD4+ cells and higher diversity than aged donors.

The CDR3 contains 15 residues. V dropped 7 bases and J dropped 0; count of bases not matched to a gene: 6. CDR1 SGHVS and CDR2 FNYEAQ come from the germline V gene. Each sample yielded at least 7 million isolated PBMCs. This clonotype was counted only a few times. Its specificity is unknown. Next came a second PCR, run for about 6 to 12 cycles, which used a sample-barcoded 5' primer along with a J-beta primer mix. MiXCR was run by TCRdb on the 5' RACE reads, yielding one entry per CDR3 protein. The sample carries about 1,800,000 distinct CDR3 sequences, 28% recorded once. The chain has TRBV7-6 and TRBJ2-1, with 7 nucleotides matching TRBD1. The sequenced sample was blood. This sequence was found in a woman aged 30 to 39 in good health. CDR3 protein: CASTGDRSSYNEQFF. For the CDR3, the DNA is TGTGCCAGCACCGGGGACAGAAGCTCCTACAATGAGCAGTTCTTC.